This T cell receptor (beta chain) was identified in a study of post-analysis software for immune sequencing data. Study details: Both relapsing-remitting and secondary progressive multiple sclerosis featured among the disease courses, as did progressive-relapsing multiple sclerosis. Whole-study findings and limits: Under F measure analysis, samples from one preparation batch co-clustered strongly. Higher frequency in patients than in controls was seen for 5 or 6 TRBV segments, with TRBV5-6, TRBV5-1 and TRBV20-1 among them. Multiple sclerosis was associated with a significant reduction in normalized Chao1 diversity relative to controls.

Unique-molecular-identifier-tagged TCR beta cDNA libraries were used. It was from roughly 1 to 10 million T cells that around 500,000 cDNA molecules came. TCRdb passed the PCR reads through MiXCR, listing each CDR3 protein once. The data hold about 260,000 distinct CDR3 sequences, with 36% observed a single time. Germline CDR1 LGHNA, CDR2 YNFKEQ. This CDR3 contains 13 residues. Trimming shortened V by 2 bases and J by 6 bases, and 8 bases separated the two germline ends. This clonotype has a count of ten or more. Its antigen is undetermined. The TCR comes from a girl between 5 and 17 years old with multiple sclerosis. Sample: blood. The chain is built from TRBV4-2 and TRBJ2-1; maybe TRBD2 (5 bases). In DNA form, the CDR3 reads TGTGCCAGCAGCCAAACTAGGGCCAATGAGCAGTTCTTC. It translates to CASSQTRANEQFF.